This is a list of T cell receptor beta chains from one sample in a study of cytomegalovirus exposure and HLA in healthy donors. Sequencing was performed with immunoSEQ multiplex PCR; in TCRdb, only in-frame clones are kept and a portion is missing. The sample holds tens of thousands of clones; over 60% are singletons and the top ten take about 3.8%. The sample taken for sequencing was PBMCs. These receptors all stem from a man younger than 45 in good health and CMV-seronegative. The CDR3 runs from the conserved cysteine through the conserved F or W. Each record gives: D gene, J gene, V gene, clone size, CDR3 DNA, CDR3 protein. D genes are given only for firm matches. Part of the rows lack a size; the others show once, few, many or a class for expanded clones.

.,TRBJ2-7,TRBV6-1,.,TGTGCCAGCACCCGGCTCGCGGGGCCATACGAGCAGTACTTC,CASTRLAGPYEQYF
.,TRBJ2-3,TRBV4-2,.,TGTGCCAGCAGCCAAGTTCGGGGGGCCAGCACAGATACGCAGTATTTT,CASSQVRGASTDTQYF
.,TRBJ1-2,TRBV28,.,TGTGCCAGCAGCCTCATATCCGGGGAGGACTATGGCTACACCTTC,CASSLISGEDYGYTF
.,TRBJ1-3,TRBV5-1,.,TGCGCCAGCAGGAGGGGCCAGGGGAGCTCTGGAAACACCATATATTTT,CASRRGQGSSGNTIYF
.,TRBJ2-1,TRBV5-8,.,TGTGCCAGCAGCTTGGCCTCGGAGGCTTACAATGAGCAGTTCTTC,CASSLASEAYNEQFF
.,TRBJ2-2,TRBV2,once,TGTGCCACCAAGTGGGGACAGAACACCGGGGAGCTGTTTTTT,CATKWGQNTGELFF
.,TRBJ2-7,TRBV5-6,.,TGTGCCAGCAGCCCCCCAAATCCCTACGAGCAGTACTTC,CASSPPNPYEQYF
.,TRBJ1-1,TRBV7-3,few,TGTGCCAGCAGTTCTACGGGGGGTGAAGCTTTCTTT,CASSSTGGEAFF
TRBD2,TRBJ2-3,TRBV5-1,.,TGCGCCAGCAGCTTGAACACCCCTAGCGGGGGGGCCACAGATACGCAGTATTTT,CASSLNTPSGGATDTQYF
TRBD1,TRBJ2-1,TRBV5-8,.,TGTGCCAGCAGCTCCTCGGGACAGGGGACCAATGAGCAGTTCTTC,CASSSSGQGTNEQFF
TRBD2,TRBJ2-5,TRBV6-6,.,TGTGCCAGCAGTCGAACCAGCGGGGTACAAGAGACCCAGTACTTC,CASSRTSGVQETQYF
TRBD2,TRBJ2-2,TRBV25-1,.,TGTGCCAGCAGCGGCGGGGGGCGCTCCCCCGGGGAGCTGTTTTTT,CASSGGGRSPGELFF
.,TRBJ2-7,TRBV13,.,TGTGCCAGCAGCTCAAATATGGTCTTGGGGGGGCCCTCCTACGAGCAGTACTTC,CASSSNMVLGGPSYEQYF
.,TRBJ2-6,TRBV7-2,.,TGTGCCAGCAGCTTATCGAGGGCGTCTGGGGCCAACGTCCTGACTTTC,CASSLSRASGANVLTF
.,TRBJ2-6,TRBV5-6,.,TGTGCCAGCAGCTTGTTCTCAGGTGGGGCCAACGTCCTGACTTTC,CASSLFSGGANVLTF
TRBD2,TRBJ2-3,TRBV4-1,.,TGCGCCAGCAGCCAGTTCCCGGGACTAGCGGGAGGGTACCCCACAGATACGCAGTATTTT,CASSQFPGLAGGYPTDTQYF
TRBD1,TRBJ2-1,TRBV6-1,.,TGTGCCAGCAGTGCACAGGGGGTGTCCTACAATGAGCAGTTCTTC,CASSAQGVSYNEQFF
.,TRBJ1-2,TRBV7-6,.,TGTGCCAGCAGCTTAGCGGGAGCACCCTACTATCACTATGGCTACACCTTC,CASSLAGAPYYHYGYTF
.,TRBJ2-2,TRBV19,.,TGTGCCGGTAGTGCGGGGGGGGAGCTGTTTTTT,CAGSAGGELFF
TRBD1,TRBJ2-7,TRBV28,.,TGTGCCAGCAGCAGGGGGCCGAGCTCCTACGAGCAGTACTTC,CASSRGPSSYEQYF
TRBD1,TRBJ1-2,TRBV27,.,TGTGCCAGCAGTCGGGACAGGGATAATGGCTACACCTTC,CASSRDRDNGYTF
.,TRBJ2-1,TRBV6-5,.,TGTGCCAGCACGAGGAGTCCCTTTGACAATGAGCAGTTCTTC,CASTRSPFDNEQFF
.,TRBJ2-7,TRBV30,.,TGTGCCTGGCAGCAGGGGAGGGCCTACGAGCAGTACTTC,CAWQQGRAYEQYF
TRBD2,TRBJ2-1,TRBV5-1,.,TGCGCCAGCTCTTACCTCGGGACTAGCGGATACAATGAGCAGTTCTTC,CASSYLGTSGYNEQFF
.,TRBJ1-5,TRBV27,.,TGTGCCAGCAGTTTATTTGCGGGGGCAATGAGCAATCAGCCCCAGCATTTT,CASSLFAGAMSNQPQHF
.,TRBJ1-2,TRBV5-8,.,TGTGCCAGCAGCTTGGCGTCAGGGTTTGACTATGGCTACACCTTC,CASSLASGFDYGYTF
.,TRBJ2-7,TRBV30,.,TGTGCCTGGAGTCTAATGGGCACAGGGTACGAGCAGTACTTC,CAWSLMGTGYEQYF
.,TRBJ1-1,TRBV6-1,few,TGTGCCAGCACCCCGGGGTCAGGGAACACTGAAGCTTTCTTT,CASTPGSGNTEAFF
.,TRBJ1-1,TRBV2,.,TGTGCCAGCAGTCGACGACAGAAACGTGTTTCTTTCTTT,CASSRRQKRVSFF
TRBD2,TRBJ2-3,TRBV6-4,.,TGTGCCAGCAGCAGACTAGCGGGATCCACAGATACGCAGTATTTT,CASSRLAGSTDTQYF
.,TRBJ2-1,TRBV7-2,.,TGTGCCAGCAGCTACACGTCAAGTGGGAGTTGGCAGTTCTTC,CASSYTSSGSWQFF
.,TRBJ2-1,TRBV12-5,.,TGTGCTAGTGGGGGAAGGGGTGAGGCCAATGAGCAGTTCTTC,CASGGRGEANEQFF
TRBD2,TRBJ2-1,TRBV4-2,.,TGTGCCAGCAGCCAAAACCTAGCGGAAACCTACAATGAGCAGTTCTTC,CASSQNLAETYNEQFF
TRBD2,TRBJ2-1,TRBV9,.,TGTGCCAGCAGCCCCGGGGAAGGAGCGGGGGGGCACTTGCAGTTCTTC,CASSPGEGAGGHLQFF
.,TRBJ2-5,TRBV29-1,few,TGCAGCGTCCTCCGCGGCGAGTACCAAGAGACCCAGTACTTC,CSVLRGEYQETQYF